This T cell receptor (beta chain) was captured by sequencing in a study of blood T cell repertoires in COVID-19. Across the study: PBMCs, B-cell-depleted T cells, or T cells were the source of the cDNA or gDNA that made up the material.

Germline CDR1 is KGHSH and CDR2 is LQKENI. V dropped 4 bases and J dropped 2; count of bases not matched to a gene: 1. There are 14 residues in the CDR3. This table comes from immunoSEQ multiplex PCR, and its TCRdb copy is limited to in-frame clones, with some not included. Of around 95,000 clones listed, approximately 90% are singletons. The sequence was collected from a man over 45 with acute or convalescent COVID-19. This chain uses TRBV18 with TRBJ1-5; 8 bases agree with TRBD1. The sample taken for sequencing was peripheral blood. In DNA, the CDR3 is TGTGCCAGCTCACAGGGACAGGGCAATCAGCCCCAGCATTTT. Amino acid sequence: CASSQGQGNQPQHF.